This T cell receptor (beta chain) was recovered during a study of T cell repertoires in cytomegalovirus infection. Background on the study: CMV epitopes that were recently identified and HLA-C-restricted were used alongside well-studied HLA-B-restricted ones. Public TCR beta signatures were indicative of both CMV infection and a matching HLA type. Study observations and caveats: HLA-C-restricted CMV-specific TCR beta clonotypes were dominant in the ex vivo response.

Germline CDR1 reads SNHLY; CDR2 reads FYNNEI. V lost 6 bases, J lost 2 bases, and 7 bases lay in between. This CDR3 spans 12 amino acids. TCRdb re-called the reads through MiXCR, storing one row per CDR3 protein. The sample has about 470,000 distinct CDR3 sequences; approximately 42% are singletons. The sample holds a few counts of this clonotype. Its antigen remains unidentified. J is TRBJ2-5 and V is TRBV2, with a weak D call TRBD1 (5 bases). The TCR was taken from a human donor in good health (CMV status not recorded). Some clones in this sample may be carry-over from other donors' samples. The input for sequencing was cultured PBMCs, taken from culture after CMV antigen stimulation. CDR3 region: CASRTEQETQYF. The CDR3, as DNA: TGTGCCAGCAGGACAGAGCAAGAGACCCAGTACTTC. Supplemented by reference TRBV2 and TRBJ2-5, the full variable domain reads EPEVTQTPSHQVTQMGQEVILRCVPISNHLYFYWYRQILGQKVEFLVSFYNNEISEKSEIFDDQFSVERPDGSNFTLKIRSTKLEDSAMYFCASRTEQETQYFGPGTRLLVL.